This record concerns one T cell receptor (beta chain) sequence. Its antigen remains unidentified. Using immunoSEQ multiplex PCR, the repertoire was profiled, and TCRdb retains in-frame clones only, with some absent. This table has 130,000 to 150,000 clones, under 95% appearing once. The sample belongs to a study of T cell responses to AZD1222 COVID-19 vaccine. The study's findings and limits: No repertoire was sampled before or during the peak T cell response, only after it.

CDR1 and CDR2 from the germline V gene are MNHEY and SMNVEV (reference sequence). Trimming took 5 bases from V and 1 from J, leaving 11 bases between them. This CDR3 has 14 amino acids. The sequencing here drew on peripheral blood, taken on day 0 of AZD1222 vaccination. The V call is TRBV27, the J call TRBJ1-2, with no clear D. This receptor was identified in an adult in good health. Here the CDR3 DNA reads TGTGCCAGCAGTCCATCTTACAGTAACTATGGCTACACCTTC. Protein sequence: CASSPSYSNYGYTF.